This T cell receptor beta chain was identified during a study of T cells after yellow fever vaccination. Looking at the study overall: Fractions containing few cells were prepared with SMART-Seq v4 Ultra Low Input.

The CDR3 runs to 16 residues. Germline CDR1 is LGHDT and CDR2 is YNNKEL (reference sequence). With 3 bases clipped from V and 5 bases from J, the junction kept 8 bases outside the gene matches. In regard to this clonotype: Its antigen remains unidentified.

Study-wide results and limits: A small proportion of clonotypes was detected in both the CD4 and CD8 compartments. When the response was secondary, it was weaker but reached its peak faster, day 5 versus 15.

They built TCR cDNA with 5'RACE template switching, a step that put in a universal primer site and UMIs. One entry per CDR3 protein, called by TCRdb with MiXCR from the 5' RACE reads. The data contain roughly 500,000 distinct CDR3 sequences, less than 20% of them singletons. The chain joins TRBV3-1 to TRBJ2-1, with TRBD2 matching 9 bases. This sequence originates from a man in his thirties or forties who received the YFV17D yellow fever vaccine. This material consisted of PBMCs, taken 15 days after the yellow fever booster vaccination. CDR3: CASSQQAGGGNNEQFF. Here the CDR3 DNA reads TGTGCCAGCAGCCAGCAAGCGGGAGGTGGAAACAATGAGCAGTTCTTC.